The 21 T cell receptor beta chains in this list originate from one sample, sequenced in a study of molecular identifiers for immune sequencing clone quantification (dated by TCRdb to about 2018). Library prep was done by PCR. TCRdb lists the instrument as Illumina HiSeq 4000. TCRdb redid the processing of the public reads, applying fastp at Q25 and MiXCR, and retained in-frame beta chains. Rows are combined by CDR3 protein, so each entry shows the most common genes and DNA. The sample table records roughly 320,000 distinct CDR3 sequences; about a fifth of these occur just once. Approximately 0.8% of the sample lies in the top ten. The source material was naive CD8+ T cells from blood, with Jurkat cell RNA spiked in. The cell subset or site label of this sample denotes: FACS-sorted CD8+CD4-CCR7+CD45RA+ naive T cells. The receptor set was obtained from a human donor in good health. Some libraries in this study had Jurkat cell RNA spiked in.

This clonotype was detected a few times. This chain links TRBV4-3 with TRBJ1-2; tentative D call: TRBD1 (5 bases). Trimming took off 0 bases at V and 0 bases at J, with 11 bases between the two ends. The germline gives CDR1 LGHNA, CDR2 YSLEER. The CDR3 has 16 amino acids. CDR3 bases: TGCGCCAGCAGCCAAGAGGAACAGGCCACTAACTATGGCTACACCTTC. It is translated as CASSQEEQATNYGYTF.

This clonotype has at least ten counts. The chain's CDR3 is CASSYSFGRREKLFF. The CDR3 DNA reads TGTGCCAGCAGTTACTCGTTCGGTAGGAGAGAAAAACTGTTTTTT. The V call is TRBV6-7, the J call TRBJ1-4; D is unresolved. TRBV6-7 is identified as an open reading frame with a role that is uncertain. The CDR3 is 15 amino acids. The V end lost 0 bases, the J end lost 8 bases, and 13 bases lay between the germline ends.

As concerns this clonotype: Its ends do not fully match the called genes, so a read error is possible. The gene calls are TRBV6-2 or TRBV6-3 and TRBJ2-2; possibly TRBD2 for D (6 bases). In germline, CDR1 is MNHEY, CDR2 SVGEGT. This CDR3 is 15 amino acids long. The CDR3: CASSYSGGSTGELVF. Written as DNA, the CDR3 is TGTGCCAGCAGTTACTCCGGGGGTTCGACCGGGGAGCTGGTTTTT.

The chain couples TRBV7-9 to TRBJ2-7, with D possibly being TRBD1 or TRBD2 (5 bases each). This CDR3 has 15 residues. Germline V gene data show CDR1 as SEHNR and CDR2 as FQNEAQ (reference sequence). V dropped 4 bases and J dropped 3 bases, with 16 bases sitting between them. CDR3 in DNA: TGTGCCAGCAGCTCACCGGGACGGGACCTCTACGAGCAGTACTTC. This translates into CASSSPGRDLYEQYF.

This clonotype was recorded at least ten times. The gene calls are TRBV5-6 and TRBJ1-5; no clear D gene. Germline V CDR1 and CDR2: SGHDT, YYEEEE. Between the trimmed V and J ends, which lost 0 bases and 5 bases, there was a span of 18 bases. The CDR3 covers 17 residues. CDR3 DNA: TGTGCCAGCAGCTTGGGACTCGTCCGACCGGGCCATCAGCCCCAGCATTTT. Residues: CASSLGLVRPGHQPQHF.

With respect to this clonotype: A read error may be the cause here, since a much bigger clone is one base away. This rearrangement joins TRBV9 to TRBJ2-3; 7 bases map to TRBD2. The CDR3 consists of 14 residues. CDR1 is SGDLS, CDR2 YYNGEE, per germline. The CDR3 is CASSEAGLTDTQCF. Here the CDR3 DNA reads TGTGCCAGCAGCGAAGCGGGGCTCACAGATACGCAGTGTTTT.

Worth noting for this clonotype: The junction departs from germline at one end; a sequencing error may be responsible. V usage is TRBV20-1 and J usage is TRBJ2-3; 15 bases match TRBD2. The CDR3 spans 18 residues. The germline CDR1 and CDR2 sequences are DFQATT and SNEGSKA (reference sequence). The CDR3 is CSAERPGLAGGSTYTQYF. The CDR3 DNA reads TGCAGTGCGGAGCGTCCGGGACTAGCGGGGGGTAGCACATATACGCAGTATTTT.

Only a few counts were recorded for this clonotype. It may be a read error: a sequence one base away is much more abundant. CDR3 amino acids: CASRGLGTSQETQYF. CDR3 coding DNA: TGTGCCAGCAGAGGACTAGGGACTTCCCAAGAGACCCAGTACTTC. This chain links TRBV6-2 or TRBV6-3 with TRBJ2-5, with 7 bases aligning to TRBD2. The V gene end was trimmed by 6 bases and the J gene end by 1 base; junction bases not matched to a gene: 8. This CDR3 spans 15 amino acids. Germline V gives CDR1 MNHEY, CDR2 SVGEGT.

At least ten counts were recorded for this clonotype. The chain uses TRBV5-5 and TRBJ1-5, with D unclear. From germline, CDR1 is SGHKS and CDR2 YYEKEE (reference sequence). With 0 bases removed from V and 6 bases from J, the gap between germline ends came to 10 bases. The CDR3 contains 14 residues. CDR3 in amino acids: CASSLGAGVQPQHF. In DNA form, the CDR3 reads TGTGCCAGCAGCTTGGGGGCGGGTGTTCAGCCCCAGCATTTT.

About this clonotype itself: Given a much more abundant clone one base away, this may be a read error. The V and J genes are TRBV10-2 and TRBJ1-2; no definite D call. Germline assignment: CDR1 WSHSY and CDR2 SAAADI. The CDR3 extends over 13 amino acids. CDR3 amino acids: CASSGWEGDGYAF. The CDR3 DNA follows: TGCGCCAGCAGTGGGTGGGAGGGTGATGGCTACGCCTTC.

Comments on this clonotype: A much larger clone is a single base away; this may be a read error. The chain employs TRBV30 and TRBJ2-3; a weak D match, TRBD2 (6 bases). The CDR3 spans 15 residues. Germline CDR1 reads GTSNPN; CDR2 reads SVGIG (reference sequence). CDR3 sequence: CAWSRGASSIDTQYF. The CDR3 region has the DNA TGTGCCTGGAGCCGCGGGGCATCTAGCATAGATACGCAGTATTTT.

Turning to this clonotype: A clone one base away is much larger, so this may be a read error. The chain combines TRBV9 with TRBJ1-1; no clear D gene. Per germline, CDR1 SGDLS and CDR2 YYNGEE. CDR3 size: 13 residues. The CDR3 nucleotides read TGTGCCAGCTGCGTAGAAGGGAACACTGAAGCTTTCTTT. Residues: CASCVEGNTEAFF.

The chain uses TRBV5-1 and TRBJ1-4; no definite D call. The CDR3 has 16 residues. Germline assignment: CDR1 SGHRS and CDR2 YFSETQ. The V gene lost 0 bases and the J gene lost 0 bases, with 9 bases spanning the gap. The chain's CDR3 is CASSLETPATNEKLFF. The CDR3, as DNA: TGCGCCAGCAGCTTGGAAACTCCCGCAACTAATGAAAAACTGTTTTTT. Full variable domain (rest looked up from reference TRBV5-1 and TRBJ1-4): KAGVTQTPRYLIKTRGQQVTLSCSPISGHRSVSWYQQTPGQGLQFLFEYFSETQRNKGNFPGRFSGRQFSNSRSEMNVSTLELGDSALYLCASSLETPATNEKLFFGSGTQLSVL.

This clonotype was recorded many times. This sequence joins TRBV2 and TRBJ2-3; D gene ambiguous. CDR1 is SNHLY and CDR2 is FYNNEI in the germline V gene. CDR3 size: 12 residues. Trimming removed 7 bases from V and 3 bases from J, with 8 bases in between. CDR3 region: CASNGQTDTQYF. As DNA, the CDR3 is TGTGCCAGCAATGGGCAGACAGATACGCAGTATTTT.

To note about this clonotype: A read error may be the cause here, since a much bigger clone is one base away. This chain connects TRBV24-1 to TRBJ2-2; TRBD2 might be the D (5 bases). Germline V gene lookup returns CDR1 KGHDR and CDR2 SFDVKD. CDR3 length equals 14 residues. The CDR3 spells CATSGDSNTGELSF. CDR3 in DNA: TGTGCCACCAGTGGCGACTCGAACACCGGGGAGCTGTCTTTT.

This clonotype was observed at least ten times. The gene calls are TRBV7-2 and TRBJ2-3, with D hard to call. The CDR3 extends over 14 amino acids. From germline, CDR1 is SGHTA and CDR2 FQGNSA. V shed 2 bases and J shed 4 bases, with 10 bases lying between them. CDR3 region: CASSLLERSDTQYF. The CDR3 nucleotides are TGTGCCAGCAGCTTACTAGAGAGATCAGATACGCAGTATTTT.

This clonotype was recorded at least ten times. The genes are TRBV15 and TRBJ1-1, with 10 bases aligning to TRBD1. Per the germline V gene, CDR1 is LNHNV and CDR2 is YYDKDF (reference sequence). V lost 3 bases, J lost 4 bases, and 8 bases stayed unmatched. The CDR3 covers 16 residues. CDR3 sequence: CATSRRDRGFPTEAFF. In nucleotides, the CDR3 is TGTGCCACCAGCAGGAGGGACAGGGGTTTCCCCACTGAAGCTTTCTTT. Full variable domain (missing parts from reference TRBV15 and TRBJ1-1): DAMVIQNPRYQVTQFGKPVTLSCSQTLNHNVMYWYQQKSSQAPKLLFHYYDKDFNNEADTPDNFQSRRPNTSFCFLDIRSPGLGDTAMYLCATSRRDRGFPTEAFFGQGTRLTVV.

Remarks on this clonotype: A read error may explain this, as a much larger clone is one base away. The chain is built from TRBV15 and TRBJ2-5, with D maybe TRBD1 (5 bases). The CDR3 extends over 14 amino acids. V gave up 2 bases and J gave up 5 bases, with 12 bases separating them. Germline assignment: CDR1 LNHNV and CDR2 YYDKDF (reference sequence). The CDR3 sequence is CATSRPGPAETQYF. CDR3 nucleotides: TGTGCCACCAGCAGACCAGGGCCCGCGGAGACCCAGTACTTC.

For this clonotype: This may be a read error: a much more frequent sequence differs by one nucleotide. V usage is TRBV28 and J usage is TRBJ2-7, with 8 bases identical to TRBD1. In germline, CDR1 is MDHEN, CDR2 SYDVKM. The CDR3 contains 15 residues. Here the CDR3 DNA reads TGTGCCAGCAGTTTCGGGACAGGCGTTACCTACGAGCAGCACTTC. This encodes CASSFGTGVTYEQHF. Supplemented by reference TRBV28 and TRBJ2-7, the full variable domain reads DVKVTQSSRYLVKRTGEKVFLECVQDMDHENMFWYRQDPGLGLRLIYFSYDVKMKEKGDIPEGYSVSREKKERFSLILESASTNQTSMYLCASSFGTGVTYEQHFGPGTRLTVT.

As regards this clonotype: A much larger clone differs from this one at a single base, so this may be a read error. This chain connects TRBV12-3 or TRBV12-4 to TRBJ2-3; D is uncertain. V was shortened by 8 bases and J by 4 bases, with 13 bases between the two germline ends. This CDR3 contains 13 residues. CDR3 in DNA: TGTGCCAGCGCACCCTCTACCGCAGATACGCAGTATTTT. Its translation: CASAPSTADTQYF.

This clonotype was picked up many times. The chain employs TRBV12-3 or TRBV12-4 and TRBJ2-5; D is unclear. Trimming left V 0 bases short and J 5 bases short, with 7 bases between. This CDR3 has 13 residues. The CDR3, as DNA: TGTGCCAGCAGTTTAGCGTCGTGGGAGACCCAGTACTTC. Amino acids: CASSLASWETQYF.